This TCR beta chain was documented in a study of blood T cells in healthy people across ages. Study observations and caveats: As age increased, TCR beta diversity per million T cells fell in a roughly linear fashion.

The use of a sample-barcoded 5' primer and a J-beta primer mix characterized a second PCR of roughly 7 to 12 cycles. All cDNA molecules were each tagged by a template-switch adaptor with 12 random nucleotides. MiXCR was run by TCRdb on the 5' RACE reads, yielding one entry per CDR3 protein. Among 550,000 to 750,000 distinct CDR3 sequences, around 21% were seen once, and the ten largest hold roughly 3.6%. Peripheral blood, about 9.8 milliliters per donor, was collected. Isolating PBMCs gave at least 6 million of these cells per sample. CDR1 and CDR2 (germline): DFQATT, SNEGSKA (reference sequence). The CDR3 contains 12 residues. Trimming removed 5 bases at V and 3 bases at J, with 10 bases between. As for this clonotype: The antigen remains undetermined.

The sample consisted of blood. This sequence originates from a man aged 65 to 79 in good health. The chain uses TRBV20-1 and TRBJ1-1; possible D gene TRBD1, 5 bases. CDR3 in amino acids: CSAYRLHTEAFF. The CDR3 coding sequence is TGCAGTGCTTACAGGCTCCACACTGAAGCTTTCTTT.